This T cell receptor (beta chain) appears in the sequencing data of a study of blood T cell repertoires in COVID-19 (dated by TCRdb to about 2020). Some background on the complete study: Samples covering the acute and convalescent phases of COVID-19 were provided by collaborators in the United States, Italy and Spain. The repertoires were released in a freely available public database meant as a resource for research on the immune response to SARS-CoV-2. The prospective study material was composed of cDNA or gDNA derived from T cells, B-cell-depleted T cells, or PBMCs. A de-identified subject ID, COVID-19 status, age in years and sex were almost always included in the sample metadata. Samples were obtained from the ongoing ImmuneRACE study (first 160 participants) and from 1,254 subjects provided by 6 global collaborators. Deeply sampled blood TCRbeta repertoires from subjects exposed to, actively infected with, or recovered from COVID-19 were included in the dataset. HLA class I and class II types, where available, came from metadata supplied by the sample provider rather than from assay-based typing.

TCRbeta CDR3 regions were amplified from genomic DNA using the immunoSEQ Assay, a bias-controlled multiplex PCR. The study's own analysis went as follows. The number of nucleated cells in each sample was estimated by amplification of reference gene primers within the assay. To quantify the absolute abundance of each unique TCRbeta CDR3 rearrangement, sequence reads were collapsed and filtered. For each sample, productive Simpson clonality was calculated as the square root of Simpson's diversity index over productive rearrangements. TCRdb mirrors the immuneACCESS table, restricted to in-frame sequences. Some clones are absent from its copies; in checked studies, under half trace to an unresolved V gene, and the reason for the others is unknown. Clone size and the V and J calls come from that table; the DNA yielded D and trimming. This sample comprises more than 95,000 clones, approximately 86% of them detected only once. The top ten constitute 10% to 15% of the sample.

Each collaborating institution followed its own protocols to collect whole blood in K2EDTA tubes. For TCRbeta analysis, collaborators shipped samples in one of three forms: frozen whole blood, isolated PBMCs, or DNA extracted from either of those sample types. Results the study describes overall, beyond this receptor: Clinical and demographic metadata were provided uncurated, with the amount varying by source and participant.

From the cysteine through the phenylalanine, the CDR3 covers 14 amino acids. Only the CDR3 portion is preserved as DNA: 42 bases, with reading frame beginning at the first base. Reading the germline V gene gives CDR1 SGHRS and CDR2 YFSETQ. On this clone: Its antigen is currently not known. No base qualities exist here, and no much larger clone lies one base off it.

Rearrangement joined TRBV5-1 to TRBJ2-5; 9 nucleotides in the junction match TRBD1. The DNA end favors TRBJ2-7, so the J call may be wrong. This TCR came from a woman aged 60-75 years in a cohort sampled during active or convalescent COVID-19. Sequenced input: peripheral blood. The nucleotide sequence reads TGCGCCAGCAACATCGGGACAGGGACCGACGAGCAGTACTTC. This yields the protein CASNIGTGTDEQYF.